This TCR beta chain was observed in a study of blood T cell repertoires in COVID-19. Study as a whole: The United States, Italy and Spain were the sources of the acute and convalescent COVID-19 samples. In each case, the material was cDNA or gDNA derived from T cells, B-cell-depleted T cells, or PBMCs.

The germline CDR1 and CDR2 sequences are GTSNPN and SVGIG (reference sequence). CDR3 length: 13 residues. V gave up 7 bases and J gave up 0 bases; unmatched junction bases: 4. All enrollees were roughly 18 to 89 years old and from about 24 US areas. Clones were sequenced by immunoSEQ multiplex PCR, and TCRdb holds only the in-frame ones, with some missing. The sample includes some 150,000 clones, more than 75% of them seen just once. The receptor's source is a human donor with acute COVID-19. The donor label of this sample is uncertain. The J gene is TRBJ2-7, the V gene TRBV30, with 9 bases matching TRBD1. The sequencing sample was made of PBMCs or T cells enriched from blood (not recorded which). The CDR3 loop reads CAFSQGASYEQYF. CDR3 coding DNA: TGTGCCTTTTCACAGGGGGCCTCCTACGAGCAGTACTTC.